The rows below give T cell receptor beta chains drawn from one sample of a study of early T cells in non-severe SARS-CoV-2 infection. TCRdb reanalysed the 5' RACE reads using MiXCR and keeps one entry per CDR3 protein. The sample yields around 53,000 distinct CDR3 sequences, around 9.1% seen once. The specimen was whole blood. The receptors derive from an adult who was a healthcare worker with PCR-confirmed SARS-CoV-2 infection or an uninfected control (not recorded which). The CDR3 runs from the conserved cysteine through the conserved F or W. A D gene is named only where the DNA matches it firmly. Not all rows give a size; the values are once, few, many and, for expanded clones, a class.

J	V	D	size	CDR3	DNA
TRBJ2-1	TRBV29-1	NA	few	CSALYNEQFF	TGCAGCGCCCTATACAATGAGCAGTTCTTC
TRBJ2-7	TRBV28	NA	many	CASSLGPSYEQYF	TGTGCCAGCAGTTTAGGCCCCTCCTACGAGCAGTACTTC
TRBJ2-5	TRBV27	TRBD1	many	CASSFLRGQGRGETQYF	TGTGCCAGCAGTTTTTTGAGGGGACAGGGGAGAGGGGAGACCCAGTACTTC
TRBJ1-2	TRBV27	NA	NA	CASSLTDRRPYGYTF	TGTGCCAGCAGTTTAACCGACAGGCGCCCTTATGGCTACACCTTC
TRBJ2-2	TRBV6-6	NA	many	CASSYSMRGFFSGELFF	TGTGCCAGCAGTTACTCGATGCGGGGATTTTTCTCCGGGGAGCTGTTTTTT
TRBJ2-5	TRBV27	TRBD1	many	CASSLTGGWETQYF	TGTGCCAGCAGCCTGACAGGGGGTTGGGAGACCCAGTACTTC
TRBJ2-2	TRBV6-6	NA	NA	CASSYTPGSGELFF	TGTGCCAGCAGTTACACACCCGGGTCCGGGGAGCTGTTTTTT
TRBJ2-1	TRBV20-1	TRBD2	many	CSARDPRGLAGGREQFF	TGCAGTGCTAGAGATCCCCGCGGACTAGCGGGAGGGCGTGAGCAGTTCTTC
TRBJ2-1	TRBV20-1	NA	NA	CSASEARGVYNEQFF	TGCAGTGCTAGTGAGGCCAGAGGGGTCTACAATGAGCAGTTCTTC
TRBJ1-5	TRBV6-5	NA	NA	CASGTLIPNQPQHF	TGTGCCAGCGGTACACTAATACCTAATCAGCCCCAGCATTTT
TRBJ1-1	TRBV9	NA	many	CASSVGGHTEAFF	TGTGCCAGCAGCGTAGGAGGGCACACTGAAGCTTTCTTT
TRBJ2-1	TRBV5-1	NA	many	CASSLDAGQAGEQFF	TGCGCCAGCAGCTTGGATGCGGGTCAGGCGGGTGAGCAGTTCTTC
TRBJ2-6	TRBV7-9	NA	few	CASSLRGANVLTF	TGTGCCAGCAGCTTGAGAGGGGCCAACGTCCTGACTTTC
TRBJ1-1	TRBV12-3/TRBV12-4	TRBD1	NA	CASSPGQGVVTEAFF	TGTGCCAGCAGTCCGGGACAGGGAGTAGTCACTGAAGCTTTCTTT
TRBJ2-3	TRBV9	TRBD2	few	CASSVAGGRFSFTDTQYF	TGTGCCAGCAGCGTAGCTGGCGGGAGGTTTTCCTTCACAGATACGCAGTATTTT
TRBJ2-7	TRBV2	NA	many	CASSEGLDSFYEQYF	TGTGCCAGCAGTGAGGGCTTAGACTCATTCTACGAGCAGTACTTC
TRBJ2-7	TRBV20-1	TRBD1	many	CSARGIGTDYYEQYF	TGCAGTGCTAGAGGTATCGGGACAGATTACTACGAGCAGTACTTC
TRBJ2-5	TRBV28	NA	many	CASSLPVGTETQYF	TGTGCCAGCAGTTTACCGGTGGGGACCGAGACCCAGTACTTC
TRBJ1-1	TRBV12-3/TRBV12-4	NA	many	CASSLSPEAFF	TGTGCCAGCAGTTTAAGCCCTGAAGCTTTCTTT
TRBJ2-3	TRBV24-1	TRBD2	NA	CATSDSRLAPDTQYF	TGTGCCACCAGTGATTCCCGACTAGCCCCAGATACGCAGTATTTT
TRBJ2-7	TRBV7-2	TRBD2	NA	CASSLGTSSTYEQYF	TGTGCCAGCAGCCTGGGGACTAGCTCGACCTACGAGCAGTACTTC
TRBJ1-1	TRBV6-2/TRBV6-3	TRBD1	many	CASSYADRGKMNTEAFF	TGTGCCAGCAGTTACGCCGACAGGGGGAAAATGAACACTGAAGCTTTCTTT
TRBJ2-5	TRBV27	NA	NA	CASSEGTGTQETQYF	TGTGCCAGCAGTGAGGGTACCGGGACCCAAGAGACCCAGTACTTC
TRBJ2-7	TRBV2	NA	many	CASRGDVYEQYF	TGTGCCAGCAGAGGGGACGTCTACGAGCAGTACTTC
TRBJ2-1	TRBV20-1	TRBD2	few	CSALWAGGVNEQFF	TGCAGTGCGTTATGGGCGGGAGGGGTCAATGAGCAGTTCTTC
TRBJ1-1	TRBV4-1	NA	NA	CASSQVGGNPPGAFF	TGCGCCAGCAGCCAAGTTGGGGGTAACCCCCCCGGAGCTTTCTTT
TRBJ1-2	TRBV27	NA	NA	CASRRRMAEGYTF	TGTGCCAGCAGAAGAAGAATGGCAGAAGGCTACACCTTC
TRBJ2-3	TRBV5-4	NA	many	CASSLRREIFTDTQYF	TGTGCCAGCAGTCTAAGACGGGAGATCTTCACAGATACGCAGTATTTT
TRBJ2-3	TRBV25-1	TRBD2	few	CASSELAGRTDTQYF	TGTGCCAGCAGTGAATTAGCGGGGCGCACAGATACGCAGTATTTT
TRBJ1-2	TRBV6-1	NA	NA	CASRGDRMGANYGYTF	TGTGCCAGCAGAGGAGACAGGATGGGAGCTAACTATGGCTACACCTTC
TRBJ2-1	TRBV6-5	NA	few	CASSHSRATTYGYNEQFF	TGTGCCAGCAGCCACAGTCGTGCGACAACCTACGGATACAATGAGCAGTTCTTC
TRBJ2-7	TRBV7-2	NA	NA	CASSLFNTYEQYF	TGTGCCAGCAGCTTATTTAATACCTACGAGCAGTACTTC
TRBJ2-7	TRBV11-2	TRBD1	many	CASSLSSGQDFYEQYF	TGTGCCAGCAGCCTTAGTAGTGGACAGGACTTCTACGAGCAGTACTTC
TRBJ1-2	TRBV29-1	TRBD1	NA	CSVAGQGAGGYTF	TGCAGCGTTGCTGGACAGGGGGCAGGTGGCTACACCTTC
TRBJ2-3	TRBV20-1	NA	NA	CSAREGRWDTDTQYF	TGCAGTGCTAGAGAGGGGCGGTGGGACACAGATACGCAGTATTTT